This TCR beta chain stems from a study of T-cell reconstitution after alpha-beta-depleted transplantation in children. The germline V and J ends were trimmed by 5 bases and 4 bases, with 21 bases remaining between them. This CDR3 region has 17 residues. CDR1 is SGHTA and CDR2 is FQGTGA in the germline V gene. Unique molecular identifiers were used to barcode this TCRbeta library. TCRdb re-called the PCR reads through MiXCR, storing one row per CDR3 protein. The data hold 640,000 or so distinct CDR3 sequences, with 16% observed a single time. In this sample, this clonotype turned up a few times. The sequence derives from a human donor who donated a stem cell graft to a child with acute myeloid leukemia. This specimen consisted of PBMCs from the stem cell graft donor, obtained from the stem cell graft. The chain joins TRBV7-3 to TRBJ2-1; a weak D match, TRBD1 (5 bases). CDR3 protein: CASSHQGGQGVYNEQFF. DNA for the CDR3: TGTGCCAGCAGCCATCAGGGTGGGCAGGGCGTATACAATGAGCAGTTCTTC.